These T cell receptor beta chains were read from a single sample in a study of vaccination and CD4 T cells after COVID-19. TCRdb recomputed calls from the PCR reads with MiXCR, one row per CDR3 protein. This table holds approximately 18,000 distinct CDR3 sequences, more than 40% found once. Their antigens remain unidentified. This sample comprised CD4+ T cells from blood, cultured in vitro, obtained about 7 months after SARS-CoV-2 vaccination. The receptors originated from a human donor who had recovered from COVID-19. The CDR3 runs from the conserved cysteine through the conserved F or W. Fields, in order: V gene, clone size, D gene, J gene, CDR3 DNA, CDR3 protein. D genes are given only for firm matches. Clone size is not always given. Where it is, it says once, few, many or a class for expanded clones.

v_gene: TRBV20-1
abundance: -
d_gene: -
j_gene: TRBJ2-1
CDR3nt: TGCAGTGCTAGAGTCGGGAGCGCGTACAATGAGCAGTTCTTC
CDR3aa: CSARVGSAYNEQFF

v_gene: TRBV7-3
abundance: -
d_gene: TRBD2
j_gene: TRBJ2-3
CDR3nt: TGTGCCAGCAGCCTCGGGCTAGCGGCTAGCACAGATACGCAGTATTTT
CDR3aa: CASSLGLAASTDTQYF

v_gene: TRBV5-8
abundance: -
d_gene: -
j_gene: TRBJ2-7
CDR3nt: TGTGCCAGCAGCGGGACCAACTACGAGCAGTACTTC
CDR3aa: CASSGTNYEQYF

v_gene: TRBV15
abundance: medium-sized
d_gene: -
j_gene: TRBJ1-5
CDR3nt: TGTGCCACCAGCCCCGGGTCGGGTCGGAGCAATCAGCCCCAGCATTTT
CDR3aa: CATSPGSGRSNQPQHF

v_gene: TRBV7-9
abundance: -
d_gene: -
j_gene: TRBJ1-5
CDR3nt: TGTGCCAGCAGCCCAAGGGGGGATCAGCCCCAGCATTTT
CDR3aa: CASSPRGDQPQHF

v_gene: TRBV19
abundance: -
d_gene: TRBD1
j_gene: TRBJ1-5
CDR3nt: TGTGCCAGTAGTCTTGGAAGGGTGACAGGGGTGCATCAGCCCCAGCATTTT
CDR3aa: CASSLGRVTGVHQPQHF

v_gene: TRBV6-1
abundance: few
d_gene: TRBD1
j_gene: TRBJ1-2
CDR3nt: TGTGCCAGCAGCCGAGGACAGGGGGCGGTCTATGGCTACACCTTC
CDR3aa: CASSRGQGAVYGYTF

v_gene: TRBV20-1
abundance: -
d_gene: -
j_gene: TRBJ2-1
CDR3nt: TGCAGTGCTAGAGATCCAGTTTCTGAGCAGTTCTTC
CDR3aa: CSARDPVSEQFF

v_gene: TRBV6-1
abundance: -
d_gene: -
j_gene: TRBJ2-5
CDR3nt: TGTGCCAGCAGTGAAATGAGCGGAGAAGAGACCCAGTACTTC
CDR3aa: CASSEMSGEETQYF

v_gene: TRBV6-1
abundance: -
d_gene: -
j_gene: TRBJ2-7
CDR3nt: TGTGCCATCAGTGACGAGGGGACAGGGAAGGCGGGGGGGCTCTTCGAGCAGTACTTC
CDR3aa: CAISDEGTGKAGGLFEQYF

v_gene: TRBV15
abundance: -
d_gene: -
j_gene: TRBJ2-7
CDR3nt: TGTGCCACCAGCAGCGGGACCTTATACGAGCAGTACTTC
CDR3aa: CATSSGTLYEQYF

v_gene: TRBV6-2/TRBV6-3
abundance: few
d_gene: -
j_gene: TRBJ1-2
CDR3nt: TGTGCCAGCAGCAACCCCTACAGGGATGGCTACACCTTC
CDR3aa: CASSNPYRDGYTF

v_gene: TRBV6-1
abundance: few
d_gene: TRBD1
j_gene: TRBJ1-6
CDR3nt: TGTGCCAGCAGTCCTTTATCCCCAAACAGGGGCGGTAATTCACCCCTCCACTTT
CDR3aa: CASSPLSPNRGGNSPLHF

v_gene: TRBV7-7
abundance: few
d_gene: TRBD1
j_gene: TRBJ1-1
CDR3nt: TGTGCTAGCAGCCCATTACAGGGGGCTACTGAAGCTTTCTTT
CDR3aa: CASSPLQGATEAFF

v_gene: TRBV7-9
abundance: -
d_gene: TRBD2
j_gene: TRBJ2-1
CDR3nt: TGTGCCAGCAGCTTAGCTCTAGCGGGAGAGGTAGTTGAGCAGTTCTTC
CDR3aa: CASSLALAGEVVEQFF

v_gene: TRBV20-1
abundance: few
d_gene: -
j_gene: TRBJ1-6
CDR3nt: TGCAGTGCTAGAAGGAACTCCTATAATTCACCCCTCCACTTT
CDR3aa: CSARRNSYNSPLHF

v_gene: TRBV6-5
abundance: few
d_gene: -
j_gene: TRBJ2-2
CDR3nt: TGTGCCAGCAGTTACGTGGTGGTCGGGGAGCTGTTTTTT
CDR3aa: CASSYVVVGELFF

v_gene: TRBV7-9
abundance: -
d_gene: -
j_gene: TRBJ1-6
CDR3nt: TGTGCCAGCAGCTCTGGACAGCCCCGTTCACCCCTCCACTTT
CDR3aa: CASSSGQPRSPLHF

v_gene: TRBV6-2/TRBV6-3
abundance: -
d_gene: -
j_gene: TRBJ2-7
CDR3nt: TGTGCCAGCAGTTATTCTCAGGGCGCCGAGCAGTACTTC
CDR3aa: CASSYSQGAEQYF

v_gene: TRBV25-1
abundance: -
d_gene: TRBD2
j_gene: TRBJ2-3
CDR3nt: TGTGCCAGCGGGCTACTAGCGGGAGCTGCAGATACGCAGTATTTT
CDR3aa: CASGLLAGAADTQYF

v_gene: TRBV19
abundance: -
d_gene: -
j_gene: TRBJ1-2
CDR3nt: TGTGCCAGTAGTATTGGGGTAGACTATGGCTACACCTTC
CDR3aa: CASSIGVDYGYTF

v_gene: TRBV9
abundance: -
d_gene: TRBD2
j_gene: TRBJ2-5
CDR3nt: TGTGCCAGCAGCGTAGGGGGTGGGGGGGACGAGACCCAGTACTTC
CDR3aa: CASSVGGGGDETQYF

v_gene: TRBV24-1
abundance: -
d_gene: -
j_gene: TRBJ2-3
CDR3nt: TGTGCCACCAGTGATTTGTCCCCCTGGTCCTTGGATTTT
CDR3aa: CATSDLSPWSLDF

v_gene: TRBV20-1
abundance: few
d_gene: -
j_gene: TRBJ2-5
CDR3nt: TGCAGTGCTAGAGATCTGTACCAAGAGACCCAGTACTTC
CDR3aa: CSARDLYQETQYF

v_gene: TRBV7-9
abundance: few
d_gene: -
j_gene: TRBJ1-1
CDR3nt: TGTGCCAGCAGCTTAGCGGGGGCAGGGGATACTGAAGCTTTCTTT
CDR3aa: CASSLAGAGDTEAFF

v_gene: TRBV4-1
abundance: -
d_gene: TRBD1
j_gene: TRBJ1-5
CDR3nt: TGCGCCAGCAGCCCAGGGGCCGGACAGGATTTTAATCAGCCCCAGCATTTT
CDR3aa: CASSPGAGQDFNQPQHF

v_gene: TRBV6-2/TRBV6-3
abundance: -
d_gene: TRBD1
j_gene: TRBJ2-6
CDR3nt: TGTGCCAGCAGTCACCAGGGGGCGAGTCGCTCTGGGGCCAACGTCCTGACTTTC
CDR3aa: CASSHQGASRSGANVLTF